The rows below give T cell receptor beta chains drawn from one sample of a study of T cell responses to AZD1222 COVID-19 vaccine. Assay: immunoSEQ multiplex PCR; the TCRdb copy retains only in-frame clones and omits some. Altogether approximately 79,000 clones are present, over 80% being singletons, with the ten largest covering roughly 15%. Sequenced here: peripheral blood, sampled on day 0 of AZD1222 vaccination. These receptors all stem from an adult in good health. The CDR3 runs from the conserved cysteine through the conserved F or W. D genes are given only for firm matches. For some rows the clone size is stated as once, few or many, or as a class when expanded; others skip it.

>TRBJ1-6|NA|NA|TRBV19
TGTGCCAGTAAGGACGGCAGGGGAAATTCACCCCTCCACTTT
CASKDGRGNSPLHF
>TRBJ2-1|NA|NA|TRBV28
TGTGCCAGCAACCCGACCGGGGAGGCCTACAATGAGCAGTTCTTC
CASNPTGEAYNEQFF
>TRBJ1-2|once|NA|TRBV10-3
TGTGCCATCAGACCGGGGGACTATGGCTACACCTTC
CAIRPGDYGYTF
>TRBJ1-4|NA|NA|TRBV6-6
TGTGCCAGCAGTGGGCTGACAGTAAATGAAAAACTGTTTTTT
CASSGLTVNEKLFF
>TRBJ2-4|NA|TRBD2|TRBV3-1/TRBV3-2
TGTGCCAGCACCAGCAGCGGGGTAAGGAGAAACATTCAGTACTTC
CASTSSGVRRNIQYF
>TRBJ1-4|NA|NA|TRBV3-1/TRBV3-2
TGTGCCAGCAGCCTGAATGAAAAACTGTTTTTT
CASSLNEKLFF
>TRBJ2-5|NA|TRBD2|TRBV7-9
TGTGCCAGCAGCCCGCCTTTCCGGGAGGGCCTTGAGACCCAGTACTTC
CASSPPFREGLETQYF
>TRBJ1-1|once|NA|TRBV5-4
TGTGCCAGCAGCAAGAACAGGGCCCTGGAGAATGCTTTCTTT
CASSKNRALENAFF
>TRBJ1-6|NA|TRBD1|TRBV6-5
TGTGCCAGCACCCTAGGGACAGCGAGCTCACCCCTCCACTTT
CASTLGTASSPLHF
>TRBJ2-1|NA|NA|TRBV4-1
TGCGCCAGCAGCCAAGACCCGTTGGGCTATGAGCAGTTCTTC
CASSQDPLGYEQFF
>TRBJ2-5|NA|NA|TRBV30
TGTGCCTGGGGCCGTCCGGGGCCAGAGACCCAGTACTTC
CAWGRPGPETQYF
>TRBJ2-3|few|NA|TRBV12-3/TRBV12-4
TGTGCCAGCAGTTTGGATCGTGCGCAGTATTTT
CASSLDRAQYF
>TRBJ1-1|NA|TRBD1|TRBV2
TGTGCCAGCAGTCCGACAGGGAAAGGGAACACTGAAGCTTTCTTT
CASSPTGKGNTEAFF
>TRBJ2-5|NA|NA|TRBV6-1
TGTGCCAGCAGTGAGGGACCTATCCCTCGGGAGACCCAGTACTTC
CASSEGPIPRETQYF
>TRBJ2-5|NA|TRBD2|TRBV5-4
TGTGCCAGCAGCGGACTAGCGGGAGACGGAGAGACCCAGTACTTC
CASSGLAGDGETQYF
>TRBJ2-2|once|NA|TRBV5-4
TGTGCCAGCAGCTTAAGGGGGGTCTCCAACACCGGGGAGCTGTTTTTT
CASSLRGVSNTGELFF
>TRBJ1-3|NA|NA|TRBV10-3
TGTGCCATCAGTGATGTCGGGGCTGGAAACACCATATATTTT
CAISDVGAGNTIYF
>TRBJ2-1|NA|NA|TRBV5-5
TGTGCCAGCAGCTTTTCCTTGGATGAGCAGTTCTTC
CASSFSLDEQFF
>TRBJ2-7|NA|NA|TRBV5-1
TGCGCCAGCAGCTTGGGGTCAACTCAACCTTTTTCCTACGAGCAGTACTTC
CASSLGSTQPFSYEQYF
>TRBJ2-7|once|TRBD2|TRBV5-4
TGTGCCAGCAGCTTGGATCTAGCGGGATCCTACGAGCAGTACTTC
CASSLDLAGSYEQYF
>TRBJ1-2|NA|NA|TRBV5-1
TGCGCCAGCAGCTTATCAGGGATCTATGGCTACACCTTC
CASSLSGIYGYTF
>TRBJ2-3|NA|NA|TRBV5-4
TGTGCCAGCAGCTTTCCGACAGATACGCAGTATTTT
CASSFPTDTQYF
>TRBJ2-1|NA|NA|TRBV21-1
TGTGCCAGCAGCAAAGTTAAAACCAGGGGATTCTACAATGAGCAGTTCTTC
CASSKVKTRGFYNEQFF
>TRBJ2-7|NA|NA|TRBV27
TGTGCCAGCAGTTTTCGGTCTGTGCCGGACTGGATCTACGAGCAGTACTTC
CASSFRSVPDWIYEQYF
>TRBJ2-7|NA|NA|TRBV4-2
TGTGCCAGCAGCCAATTATGGGTCTCCTACGAGCAGTACTTC
CASSQLWVSYEQYF
>TRBJ2-1|NA|TRBD1|TRBV14
TGTGCCAGCACCCGGACAGGGGGTTTCTCCTACAATGAGCAGTTCTTC
CASTRTGGFSYNEQFF
>TRBJ2-5|NA|NA|TRBV7-6
TGTGCCAGCAGCGCACGGCAAGAGACCCAGTACTTC
CASSARQETQYF
>TRBJ2-1|NA|TRBD2|TRBV19
TGTGCCAGTAGTTGGACTAGCGGAAACAATGAGCAGTTCTTC
CASSWTSGNNEQFF
>TRBJ1-5|NA|NA|TRBV5-1
TGCGCCAGCAGCTTGACAGGGCCCGAAGGGCCCCAGCATTTT
CASSLTGPEGPQHF
>TRBJ2-1|few|NA|TRBV5-1
TGCGCCAGCAGGGCAGACTACAATGAGCAGTTCTTC
CASRADYNEQFF
>TRBJ2-3|NA|TRBD2|TRBV30
TGTGCCTGTGGACTAGCGGGAGAATTAGATACGCAGTATTTT
CACGLAGELDTQYF
>TRBJ1-1|NA|NA|TRBV10-3
TGTGCCACCTTTCAGCAAGAGAAAGAAGCTTTCTTT
CATFQQEKEAFF
>TRBJ2-2|NA|TRBD1|TRBV5-1
TGCGCCAGCGGTATCAACAGGGGGAACGCCGGGGAGCTGTTTTTT
CASGINRGNAGELFF
>TRBJ2-7|NA|NA|TRBV5-8
TGTGCCAGCAGCTTTGGACGGGCTTCGAGCTACGAGCAGTACTTC
CASSFGRASSYEQYF
>TRBJ2-5|NA|NA|TRBV29-1
TGCAGCGTTTACCCGGACCCTAGCCAAGAGACCCAGTACTTC
CSVYPDPSQETQYF
>TRBJ2-3|NA|TRBD2|TRBV5-1
TGCGCCAGCAGCTTGGGCGGACTAGCGGGCCGCAATACGCAGTATTTT
CASSLGGLAGRNTQYF
>TRBJ2-7|NA|TRBD1|TRBV11-2
TGTGCCAGCAGCACCCGACAGGGCCTATACGAGCAGTACTTC
CASSTRQGLYEQYF
>TRBJ2-7|once|NA|TRBV6-5
TGTGCCAGCAGTTTCCTAGCGTTAAGTTCCTACGAGCAGTACTTC
CASSFLALSSYEQYF
>TRBJ1-5|NA|NA|TRBV2
TGTGCCAGCGCGGGGAGCAATCAGCCCCAGCATTTT
CASAGSNQPQHF
>TRBJ2-5|NA|TRBD1|TRBV29-1
TGCAGCGTTGAGATGGGAACAGGGGAAGAGACCCAGTACTTC
CSVEMGTGEETQYF
>TRBJ2-3|NA|TRBD2|TRBV5-1
TGCGCCAGCAGCTGGAACCTACTAGCGGGAGGGGAAGATACGCAGTATTTT
CASSWNLLAGGEDTQYF
>TRBJ1-2|NA|NA|TRBV28
TGTGCCAGCATCAAGGGTGCCATAGCTAACTATGGCTACACCTTC
CASIKGAIANYGYTF
>TRBJ2-7|NA|NA|TRBV6-5
TGTGCCACCCTGGATGGGGGGCGCGGCTACGAGCAGTACTTC
CATLDGGRGYEQYF
>TRBJ1-5|NA|TRBD1|TRBV19
TGTGCCAGTAGCCCGGGGACAGGGAGATTTCAGCCCCAGCATTTT
CASSPGTGRFQPQHF
>TRBJ1-1|NA|NA|TRBV18
TGTGCCAGCTCACCATCGGGAGAGGGAACGTCTTTCTTT
CASSPSGEGTSFF
>TRBJ1-2|once|TRBD1|TRBV5-6
TGTGCCAGCAGCCGGACAGGGAACTATGGCTACACCTTC
CASSRTGNYGYTF
>TRBJ2-7|NA|NA|TRBV5-1
TGCGCCAGCAGCTTGGGGGGACCAGTAATCTACGAGCAGTACTTC
CASSLGGPVIYEQYF
>TRBJ1-1|NA|NA|TRBV2
TGTGCCAGCAGTTCCTCCAGCGGTGCTAATGAAGCTTTCTTT
CASSSSSGANEAFF
>TRBJ2-7|NA|TRBD2|TRBV7-6
TGTGCCAGCAGCACGCCTACTAGCGGGGCCTCCTACGAGCAGTACTTC
CASSTPTSGASYEQYF
>TRBJ1-2|once|TRBD1|TRBV5-6
TGTGCCAGCAGCTATGGGACAGGGGATGGTGGCTACACCTTC
CASSYGTGDGGYTF
>TRBJ1-6|NA|NA|TRBV19
TGTGCCAGTAGTATGTTGCGAGGGGGTACAATTCATTCACCCCTCCACTTT
CASSMLRGGTIHSPLHF
>TRBJ1-2|NA|NA|TRBV19
TGTGCCAGTACCAACGGACAGAGCCGATTTAATGGCTACACCTTC
CASTNGQSRFNGYTF
>TRBJ2-3|NA|NA|TRBV2
TGTGCCAGCAGTGTTACGGGGAGCACAGATACGCAGTATTTT
CASSVTGSTDTQYF
>TRBJ2-1|NA|NA|TRBV5-1
TGCGCCAGCAGCTTAGGGGGAGCGGGATCCTACAATGAGCAGTTCTTC
CASSLGGAGSYNEQFF
>TRBJ2-7|NA|NA|TRBV7-6
TGTGCCAGCAGCAAAATGGGTCGGGGGGCTATGGGTTACGAGCAGTACTTC
CASSKMGRGAMGYEQYF